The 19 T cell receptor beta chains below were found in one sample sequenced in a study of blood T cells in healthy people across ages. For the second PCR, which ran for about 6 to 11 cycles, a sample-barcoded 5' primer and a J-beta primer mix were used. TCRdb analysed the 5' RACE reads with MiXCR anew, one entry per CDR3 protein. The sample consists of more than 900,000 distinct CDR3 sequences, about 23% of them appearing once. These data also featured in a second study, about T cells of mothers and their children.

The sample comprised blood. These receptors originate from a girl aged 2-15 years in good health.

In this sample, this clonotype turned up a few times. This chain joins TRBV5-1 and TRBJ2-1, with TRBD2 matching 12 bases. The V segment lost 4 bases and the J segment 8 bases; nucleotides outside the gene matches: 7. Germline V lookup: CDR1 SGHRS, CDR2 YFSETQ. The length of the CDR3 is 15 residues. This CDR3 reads CASSPGLAGMDEQFF. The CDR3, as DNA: TGCGCCAGCAGCCCTGGACTAGCGGGGATGGATGAGCAGTTCTTC.

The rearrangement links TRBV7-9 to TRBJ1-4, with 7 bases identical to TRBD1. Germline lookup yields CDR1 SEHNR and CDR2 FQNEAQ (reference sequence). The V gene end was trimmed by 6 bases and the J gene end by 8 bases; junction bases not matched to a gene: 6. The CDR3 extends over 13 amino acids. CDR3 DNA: TGTGCCAGCAGATCTACAGGGGAAGAAAAACTGTTTTTT. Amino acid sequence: CASRSTGEEKLFF.

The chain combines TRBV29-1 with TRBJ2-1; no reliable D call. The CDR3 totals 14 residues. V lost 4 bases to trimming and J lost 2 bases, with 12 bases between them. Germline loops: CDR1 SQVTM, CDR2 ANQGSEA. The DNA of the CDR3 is TGCAGCGTTGTCGTCCCATACCCCTACAATGAGCAGTTCTTC. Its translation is CSVVVPYPYNEQFF.

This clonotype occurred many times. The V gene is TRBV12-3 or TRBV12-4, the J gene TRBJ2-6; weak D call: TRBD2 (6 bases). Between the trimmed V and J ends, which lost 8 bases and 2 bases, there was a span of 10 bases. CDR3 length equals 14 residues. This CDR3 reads CASPTGAGANVLTF. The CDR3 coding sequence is TGTGCCAGCCCAACGGGGGCTGGGGCCAACGTCCTGACTTTC.

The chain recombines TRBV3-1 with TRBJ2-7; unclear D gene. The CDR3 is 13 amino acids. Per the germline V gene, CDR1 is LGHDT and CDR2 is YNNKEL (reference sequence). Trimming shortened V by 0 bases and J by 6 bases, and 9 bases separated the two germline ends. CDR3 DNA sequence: TGTGCCAGCAGCCAAGATCCTCGGCTCGAGCAGTACTTC. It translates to CASSQDPRLEQYF.

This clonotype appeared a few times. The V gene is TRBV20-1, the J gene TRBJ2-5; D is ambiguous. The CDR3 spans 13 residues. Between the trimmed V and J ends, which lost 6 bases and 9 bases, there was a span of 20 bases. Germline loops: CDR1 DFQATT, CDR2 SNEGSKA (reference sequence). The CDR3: CSAKQLARTAQYF. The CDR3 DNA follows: TGCAGTGCAAAGCAGCTCGCCCGAACGGCCCAGTACTTC.

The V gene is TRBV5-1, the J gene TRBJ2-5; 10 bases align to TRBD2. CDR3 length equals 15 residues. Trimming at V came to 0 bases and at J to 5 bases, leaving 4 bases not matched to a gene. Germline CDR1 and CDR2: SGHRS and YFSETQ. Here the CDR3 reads CASSLVPSGSETQYF. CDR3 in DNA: TGCGCCAGCAGCTTGGTACCTAGCGGGAGTGAGACCCAGTACTTC.

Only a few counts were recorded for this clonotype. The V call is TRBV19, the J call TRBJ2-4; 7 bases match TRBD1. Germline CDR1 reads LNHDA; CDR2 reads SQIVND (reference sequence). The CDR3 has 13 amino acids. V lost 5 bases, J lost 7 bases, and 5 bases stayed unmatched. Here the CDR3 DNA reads TGTGCCAGTAGTGACAGGGCTAAGAACATTCAGTACTTC. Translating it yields CASSDRAKNIQYF.

This chain's CDR3 is CSARDLLAKNIQYF. In DNA, the CDR3 is TGCAGTGCTAGAGATCTATTAGCCAAAAACATTCAGTACTTC. The chain combines TRBV20-1 with TRBJ2-4; D gene ambiguous. The CDR3 contains 14 residues. In germline, CDR1 is DFQATT, CDR2 SNEGSKA (reference sequence). V was cut by 0 bases and J by 0 bases, with 6 bases left in between.

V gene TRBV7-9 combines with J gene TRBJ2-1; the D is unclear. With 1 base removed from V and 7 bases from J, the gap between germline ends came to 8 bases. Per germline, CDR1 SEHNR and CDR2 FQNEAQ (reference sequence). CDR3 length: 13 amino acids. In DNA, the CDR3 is TGTGCCAGCAGCTTAGTGGATGTGAATGAGCAGTTCTTC. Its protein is CASSLVDVNEQFF.

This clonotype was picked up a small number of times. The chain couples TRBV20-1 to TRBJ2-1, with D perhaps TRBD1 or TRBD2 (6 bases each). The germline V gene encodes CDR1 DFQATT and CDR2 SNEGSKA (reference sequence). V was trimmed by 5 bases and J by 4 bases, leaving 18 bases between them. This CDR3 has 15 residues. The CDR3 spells CSAWASGAIYNEQFF. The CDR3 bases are TGCAGTGCTTGGGCTTCGGGGGCCATATACAATGAGCAGTTCTTC.

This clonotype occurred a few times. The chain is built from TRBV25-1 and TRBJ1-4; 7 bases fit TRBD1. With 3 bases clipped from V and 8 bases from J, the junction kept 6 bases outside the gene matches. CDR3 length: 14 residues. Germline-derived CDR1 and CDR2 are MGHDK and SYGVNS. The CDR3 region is CASSDRDSREKLFF. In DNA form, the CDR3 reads TGTGCCAGCAGTGACCGGGACAGTAGGGAAAAACTGTTTTTT. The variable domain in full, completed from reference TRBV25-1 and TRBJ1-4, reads EADIYQTPRYLVIGTGKKITLECSQTMGHDKMYWYQQDPGMELHLIHYSYGVNSTEKGDLSSESTVSRIRTEHFPLTLESARPSHTSQYLCASSDRDSREKLFFGSGTQLSVL.

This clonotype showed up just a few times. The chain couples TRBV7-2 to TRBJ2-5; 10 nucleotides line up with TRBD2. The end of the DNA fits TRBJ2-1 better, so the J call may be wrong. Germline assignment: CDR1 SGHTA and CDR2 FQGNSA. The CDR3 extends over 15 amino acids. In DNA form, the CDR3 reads TGTGCCAGCAGCTCCGGACTAGCGGCAAACAATGAGCAGTTCTTC. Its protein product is CASSSGLAANNEQFF.

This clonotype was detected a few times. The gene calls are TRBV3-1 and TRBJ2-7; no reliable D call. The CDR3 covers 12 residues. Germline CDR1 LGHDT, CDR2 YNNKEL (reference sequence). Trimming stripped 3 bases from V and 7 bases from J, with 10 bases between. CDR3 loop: CASSHASREQYF. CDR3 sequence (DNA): TGTGCCAGCAGCCATGCCTCTCGAGAGCAGTACTTC.

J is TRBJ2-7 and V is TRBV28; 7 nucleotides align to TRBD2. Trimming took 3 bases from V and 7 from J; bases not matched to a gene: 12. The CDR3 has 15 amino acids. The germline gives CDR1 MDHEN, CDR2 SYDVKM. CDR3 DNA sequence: TGTGCCAGCAGTTTTGCTCGGGCGGGAGCGGGAGAGCAGTACTTC. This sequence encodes CASSFARAGAGEQYF.

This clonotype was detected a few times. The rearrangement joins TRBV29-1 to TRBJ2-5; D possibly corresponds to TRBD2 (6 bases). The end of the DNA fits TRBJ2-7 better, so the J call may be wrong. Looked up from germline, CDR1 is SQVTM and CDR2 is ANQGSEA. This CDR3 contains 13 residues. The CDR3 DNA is TGCAGCGTTGGTCTGGCGGGGCCCTACGAGCAGTACTTC. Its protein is CSVGLAGPYEQYF.

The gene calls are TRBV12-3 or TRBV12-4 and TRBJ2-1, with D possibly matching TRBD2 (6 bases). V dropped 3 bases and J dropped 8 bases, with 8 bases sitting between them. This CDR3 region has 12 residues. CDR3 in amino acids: CASSFTGDEQFF. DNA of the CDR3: TGTGCCAGCAGTTTTACGGGGGATGAGCAGTTCTTC.

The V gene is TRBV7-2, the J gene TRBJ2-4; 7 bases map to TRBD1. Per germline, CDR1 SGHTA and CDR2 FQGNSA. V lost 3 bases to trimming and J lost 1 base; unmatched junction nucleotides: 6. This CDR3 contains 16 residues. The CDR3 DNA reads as TGTGCCAGCAGCTTGTCGACAGGGAAGGCCAAAAACATTCAGTACTTC. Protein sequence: CASSLSTGKAKNIQYF.

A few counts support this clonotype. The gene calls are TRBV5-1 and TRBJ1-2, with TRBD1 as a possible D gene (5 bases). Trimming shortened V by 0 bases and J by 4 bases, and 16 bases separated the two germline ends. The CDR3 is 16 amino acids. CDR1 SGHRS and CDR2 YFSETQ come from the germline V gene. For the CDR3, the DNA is TGCGCCAGCAGCTTGGGGCTACTACAGGCCATCTATGGCTACACCTTC. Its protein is CASSLGLLQAIYGYTF.